This T cell receptor beta chain appears in the sequencing data of a study of shared clonotypes between healthy human individuals. The germline gives CDR1 SGHRS, CDR2 YFSETQ. Trimming cost V 0 bases and J 6 bases, with 13 bases left between them. The CDR3 covers 14 residues. Naive CD8 cells were CD45RO-negative, positively selected for CCR7, excluding terminally differentiated effector memory CD45RA+ cells. The table came from immunoSEQ multiplex PCR; TCRdb's copy has only in-frame clones and leaves some out. Of roughly 2.1 million clones in the sample, just over 90% were seen once. The V gene is TRBV5-1, the J gene TRBJ2-7; D may be TRBD1 or TRBD2 (5 bases each). The TCR comes from a man aged 18 to 29 in good health. Some clones in this sample may be carry-over from other donors' samples. The sequenced sample consisted of naive CD8+ T cells from PBMCs. The CDR3 DNA reads TGCGCCAGCAGCTTGGCCTATGGGGGAATCGAGCAGTACTTC. Translating it yields CASSLAYGGIEQYF.